This T cell receptor beta chain is drawn from a study of blood T cell repertoires in COVID-19. Study-level information: T cells, B-cell-depleted T cells, or PBMCs provided the cDNA or gDNA that served as material.

Produced via immunoSEQ multiplex PCR; TCRdb's table is partial and in-frame only. The sample lists about 200,000 clones, roughly nine tenths occurring once. The V gene lost 5 bases and the J gene lost 0 bases, with 10 bases spanning the gap. This CDR3 has 14 residues. CDR1 and CDR2 (germline): SQVTM, ANQGSEA. The chain has TRBV29-1 and TRBJ1-4; no clear D. The origin of this receptor is a woman aged 45-59 years with acute or convalescent COVID-19. Sequenced input: peripheral blood. The CDR3, as DNA: TGCAGCGTTACCAACGGGGCAACTAATGAAAAACTGTTTTTT. It is translated as CSVTNGATNEKLFF.